Below, 4 T cell receptor beta chains from the same sample are listed, as sequenced in a study of cytomegalovirus exposure and HLA in healthy donors. A multiplex PCR was run with 60 Vbeta primers and 13 Jbeta primers. Produced via immunoSEQ multiplex PCR; TCRdb's table is partial and in-frame only. The listing records 85,000 or so clones. The sequenced sample was PBMCs. The receptor source for this set is a woman aged 25 to 39 in good health and CMV-seronegative.

The rearrangement links TRBV2 to TRBJ2-5; D gene uncertain. Trimming pared 9 bases from V and 9 bases from J, leaving 14 bases between. CDR1 and CDR2 from the germline V gene are SNHLY and FYNNEI. The length of the CDR3 is 11 residues. CDR3 DNA: TGTGCCAGTACCCCCATCATAGCCCAGTACTTC. Protein: CASTPIIAQYF.

This chain uses TRBV28 with TRBJ2-7; 9 nucleotides align to TRBD2. V trimming: 4 bases; J trimming: 4 bases; junction bases outside the gene matches: 8. The germline gives CDR1 MDHEN, CDR2 SYDVKM. This CDR3 comprises 15 residues. The CDR3 protein is CASSSLAGDKYEQYF. The CDR3 bases are TGTGCCAGCAGTTCATTAGCGGGAGACAAGTACGAGCAGTACTTC.

The chain employs TRBV6-5 and TRBJ2-5; 11 bases map to TRBD1. The J call may not be correct, given that the DNA end is closer to TRBJ2-7. The length of the CDR3 is 13 residues. Germline CDR1 is MNHEY and CDR2 is SVGAGI. CDR3 bases: TGTGCCAGCAGTAGGGACAGGGGGTACGAGCAGTACTTC. This codes for CASSRDRGYEQYF.

The genes are TRBV15 and TRBJ2-5; possible D gene TRBD1, 5 bases. The CDR3 extends over 15 amino acids. CDR1 and CDR2 from the germline V gene are LNHNV and YYDKDF (reference sequence). V was pared by 1 base and J by 0 bases, with 9 bases between. In DNA, the CDR3 is TGTGCCACCAGCAGAGCTATGGACAACCAAGAGACCCAGTACTTC. Translation gives CATSRAMDNQETQYF.